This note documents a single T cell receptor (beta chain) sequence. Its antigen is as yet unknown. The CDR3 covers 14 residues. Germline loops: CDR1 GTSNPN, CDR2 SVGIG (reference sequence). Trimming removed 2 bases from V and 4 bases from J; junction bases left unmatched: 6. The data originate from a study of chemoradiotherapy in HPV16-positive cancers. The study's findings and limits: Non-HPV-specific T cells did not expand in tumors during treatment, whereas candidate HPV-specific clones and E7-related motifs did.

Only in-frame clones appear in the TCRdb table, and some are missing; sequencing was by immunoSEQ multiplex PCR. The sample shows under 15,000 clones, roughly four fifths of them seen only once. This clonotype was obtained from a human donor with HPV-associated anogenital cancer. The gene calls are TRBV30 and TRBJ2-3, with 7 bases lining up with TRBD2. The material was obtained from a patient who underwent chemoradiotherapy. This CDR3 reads CAWSLGGGADTQYF. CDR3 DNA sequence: TGTGCCTGGAGTCTGGGCGGGGGTGCAGATACGCAGTATTTT.